These 5 T cell receptor beta chains originate from one sample sequenced in a study of regulatory T cells in long-lasting Graves disease. This sample's time point: persistent/refractory GD, antithyroid drugs over 5 years with positive TRAb. There was RNA extracted from PBMCs, and the TCR library was made from it. According to the study, TCR beta libraries were built with iRepertoire HTBI primers and CDR3-region Arm-PCR. In TCRdb, the multiplex PCR reads were re-called with MiXCR into one record per CDR3 protein. The sample yields under 500,000 distinct CDR3 sequences, around 20% seen once. This specimen consisted of peripheral blood mononuclear cells (PBMCs), obtained when the disease was refractory, from a patient treated with antithyroid drugs. These receptors all stem from a female donor with Graves disease.

The chain joins TRBV29-1 to TRBJ1-2; 8 bases match TRBD1. The CDR3 runs 15 residues. Germline CDR1 reads SQVTM; CDR2 reads ANQGSEA. V shed 7 bases, J shed 2 bases, and the junction held 12 bases outside the gene matches. The CDR3 region is CSESSWTGLNYGYTF. The CDR3 DNA follows: TGCAGCGAGTCTTCATGGACAGGGTTGAACTATGGCTACACCTTC.

This clonotype was detected only a few times. CDR3 protein: CASSLGSYGGRETQYF. The CDR3 coding sequence is TGTGCCAGCAGCTTAGGATCTTATGGCGGGAGAGAGACCCAGTACTTC. The chain is built from TRBV7-9 and TRBJ2-5; the match to TRBD2 covers 7 bases. Unmatched junction bases numbered 9, after V lost 1 base and J lost 4 bases. CDR1 SEHNR and CDR2 FQNEAQ come from the germline V gene (reference sequence). CDR3 length: 16 residues. The full variable domain, completed using reference TRBV7-9 and TRBJ2-5, is DTGVSQNPRHKITKRGQNVTFRCDPISEHNRLYWYRQTLGQGPEFLTYFQNEAQLEKSRLLSDRFSAERPKGSFSTLEIQRTEQGDSAMYLCASSLGSYGGRETQYFGPGTRLLVL.

This clonotype has only a few counts. The V and J genes are TRBV6-1 and TRBJ2-7; perhaps TRBD2 as D (6 bases). This CDR3 is 13 amino acids long. Germline V lookup: CDR1 MNHNS, CDR2 SASEGT. Between the trimmed V and J ends, which lost 4 bases and 6 bases, there was a span of 13 bases. This CDR3 is CASSVLRGSEQYF. CDR3 nucleotide sequence: TGTGCCAGCAGTGTCCTCCGGGGGAGCGAGCAGTACTTC.

The chain employs TRBV29-1 and TRBJ2-7; the D is unclear. The length of the CDR3 is 11 residues. Germline V gene data show CDR1 as SQVTM and CDR2 as ANQGSEA. V lost 3 bases to trimming and J lost 3 bases, with 6 bases between them. CDR3 in amino acids: CSVENGYEQYF. CDR3 sequence (DNA): TGCAGCGTTGAGAACGGCTACGAGCAGTACTTC.

This clonotype has just a few counts. The V call is TRBV30, the J call TRBJ2-7, with D unclear. The CDR3 totals 12 residues. Germline V lookup: CDR1 GTSNPN, CDR2 SVGIG (reference sequence). V dropped 5 bases and J dropped 0 bases, with 8 bases sitting between them. The CDR3 DNA reads as TGTGCCTGGGGCAGTAGCTCCTACGAGCAGTACTTC. Translating it yields CAWGSSSYEQYF.